What follows describes a single T cell receptor beta chain. Antigen unknown. These data belong to a study of cytomegalovirus exposure and HLA in healthy donors. Use of 60 Vbeta and 13 Jbeta primers characterized the PCR. Measured with immunoSEQ multiplex PCR; TCRdb has only the in-frame clones, and not every one. The sample includes about 55,000 clones. Trimming removed 4 bases from V and 4 bases from J; junction bases left unmatched: 9. Germline values: CDR1 LNHDA, CDR2 SQIVND (reference sequence). CDR3 length equals 15 residues. Findings of the study overall: The investigators catalogued 150 to 200 TCR beta chains as cytomegalovirus-associated. The study assumed roughly uniform donor sequencing depth for presence/absence analyses. Within an earlier analysis, most TCR beta V segments proved productive either about 90% or about 30% of the time.

The chain carries TRBV19 and TRBJ1-2; 7 bases are shared with TRBD1. This TCR was sampled from a man aged 50-60 years in good health and CMV-seropositive. The specimen sequenced was PBMCs. The CDR3 coding sequence is TGTGCCAGTAGTACCTCGACAGGGCTTCCCTATGGCTACACCTTC. Residues: CASSTSTGLPYGYTF.